This T cell receptor (beta chain) appears in the sequencing data of a study of response to subunit inactivated influenza vaccine. From the RT-PCR reads, TCRdb called clonotypes with MiXCR, one entry per CDR3 protein. The data show 430,000 or so distinct CDR3 sequences, 9.5% to 12% seen once. Germline loops: CDR1 MNHEY, CDR2 SVGEGT. The CDR3 extends over 18 amino acids. V was pared by 6 bases and J by 1 base, with 12 bases of the junction left unmatched. This clonotype was found a few times. The starting material was PBMCs from blood, obtained 40 to 50 days after vaccination. The sequence was collected from a middle-aged man who received an inactivated influenza vaccine. The chain has TRBV6-2 or TRBV6-3 and TRBJ2-3; 11 bases agree with TRBD1. The CDR3 is CASRTTGTGGYGTDTQYF. The CDR3 DNA is TGTGCCAGCAGAACCACCGGGACAGGGGGGTATGGCACAGATACGCAGTATTTT.